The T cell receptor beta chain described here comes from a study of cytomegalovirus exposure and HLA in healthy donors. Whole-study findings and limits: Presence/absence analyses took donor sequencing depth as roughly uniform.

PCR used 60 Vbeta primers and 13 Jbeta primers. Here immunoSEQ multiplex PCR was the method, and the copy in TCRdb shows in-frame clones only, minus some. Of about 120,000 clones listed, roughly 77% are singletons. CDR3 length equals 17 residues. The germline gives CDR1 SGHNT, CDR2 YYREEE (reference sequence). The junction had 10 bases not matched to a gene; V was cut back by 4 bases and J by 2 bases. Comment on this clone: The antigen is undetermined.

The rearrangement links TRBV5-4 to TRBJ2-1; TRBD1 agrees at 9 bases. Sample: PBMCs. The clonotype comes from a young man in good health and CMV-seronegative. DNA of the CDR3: TGTGCCAGCAGCCCGGGACAGGGAAGAAGGGCCTACAATGAGCAGTTCTTC. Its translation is CASSPGQGRRAYNEQFF.